What follows describes a single T cell receptor beta chain. The target of this receptor is not known. Within one base of it there is no much larger clone, and no base qualities were kept. These data are taken from a study of shared clonotypes between healthy human individuals (dated by TCRdb to about 2020). About the study as a whole: The cohort included a few men and a couple of women between 18 and 49 years of age. Per donor, three plates each were used for CD4 naive and CD4 memory, two for CD8 naive, and one for CD8 memory. Blood TCR repertoires of several healthy adults were deeply sequenced to estimate repertoire size and the extent of clonotype sharing between individuals. Different laboratories and diverse techniques were used to prepare libraries and sequence TCR repertoires, to increase sequencing depth and limit assay-specific biases. Leukapheresis yielded between about 0.94 and 9 billion PBMCs per donor.

Using the deep immunoSEQ assay, multiplex PCR amplified TCR CDR3 regions from genomic DNA. Genomic DNA extracted from each cell subset was distributed evenly over all wells of several immunoSEQ 96-well plates, and each plate served as one replicate. For sorted subsets, 150 to 250 ng genomic DNA, equal to 30,000 or so T cell genomes, was loaded into each replicate PCR. Purified libraries were measured with a Qubit 3.0 fluorometer, size-checked on a Bioanalyzer 2100, and measured again with the KAPA Library Quantification kit. Every immunoSEQ 96-well plate was sequenced on a dedicated single-read 150-cycle Illumina NextSeq 550 flow cell. The authors processed their data as follows. Because only junctional sequences without quality scores were contained in the immunoSEQ output, filtering matching that applied to full-length reads could not be performed. To assign V/J genes and CDR3, sequences were annotated against IMGT germline references using PyIR, a Python wrapper for IgBLAST v1.9. Any read was removed if the V/J assignment was weak (E-value above 1e-6), the CDR3 was missing, or the read contained stop codons, out-of-frame junctions, or ambiguous translated residues. A V3J clonotype was defined by an identical inferred V gene, J gene, and CDR3 amino acid sequence. Percentage overlap between repertoires was calculated by dividing the number of shared unique clonotypes by the size of the smaller repertoire. Richness of each repertoire was evaluated using RTK rarefaction, the Chao1 estimator, and Recon v2.1 estimates of unobserved clonotypes. Generation probabilities for all TCRbeta clonotypes obtained by the gDNA method from several donors were computed using OLGA. TCRdb provides this immuneACCESS table in a form limited to in-frame rearrangements. Some clones are lacking; in checked studies, under half of them reflect an unresolved V gene, and why the rest are absent is not known. V, J and clone size are taken as reported in that table, and D and trimming were inferred from the DNA itself. The sample yields about 2 million clones; approximately 94% were counted once. Of the sample, about 1.1% falls within the top ten clones.

Counted from cysteine to phenylalanine, this CDR3 has 15 amino acids. This entry keeps only the CDR3 DNA: 45 bases, framed from base 1. Unmatched junction bases come to 6, with V trimmed by 3 bases and J by 4 bases. CDR1 and CDR2 are read off the germline V gene (reference sequence) as SGHNT and YYREEE. What the research found in general, with its limitations: Naive subsets generally had larger estimated clonotype richness than memory subsets. Pairwise subsampling led to the expectation that sequencing depth would affect the degree of clonotype sharing among donors. Incomplete sequencing was indicated by rarefaction of sorted-subset datasets, despite the large sequencing depth. Compared with non-shared clonotypes, the clonotypes found in all four sorted-subset donors had higher generation probabilities. Sampling was limited to blood, and TCR repertoires in tissue likely differ from TCR repertoires in blood. Because the study included a small number of donors, the genetic and exposure-history diversity represented was limited. When a few donors were compared, the shared fraction of clonotypes was roughly 4.8% for naive CD4, about 4% for naive CD8, 2% to 2.5% for memory CD4, and 0.3% to 0.5% for memory CD8.

CD8 naive samples consisted of CD45RO-negative cells that were positively selected for CCR7, yielding a CD45RA+CCR7+ population without TemRA cells. The donors were healthy, HIV-negative adults with no recently reported acute infections or vaccinations. All donors were Caucasian adults living in Nashville, Tennessee, USA. After blood collection by leukapheresis, PBMCs were isolated using Ficoll-Histopaque density gradient centrifugation and then cryopreserved in the vapor phase of liquid nitrogen. Analytical flow cytometry was used to check the purity and quantity of each magnetically sorted T cell population. Each sorted fraction had its genomic DNA isolated and then quantified by UV absorbance on a Nanodrop 2000c.

The specimen sequenced was naive CD8+ T cells sorted from blood. The cell subset or site label of this sample denotes: CD45RA+CCR7+. Recombination joined TRBV5-4 with TRBJ2-3; 9 junctional bases match TRBD1. This receptor was identified in a young man in good health. The CDR3 protein is CASSSPDRGSDTQYF. The DNA sequence reads TGTGCCAGCAGCTCCCCCGACAGGGGGTCAGATACGCAGTATTTT.